Shown below are 9 T cell receptor beta chains from a single sample sequenced in a study of blood T cell repertoires in COVID-19 (dated by TCRdb to 2020 to 2021). The library was prepared using the immunoSEQ multiplex PCR assay. TCRdb took this table from immuneACCESS and kept in-frame rearrangements with V and J called. Such tables lack part of the clones; where checked against another copy, unresolved V genes explain under half of the gap, and the rest is unexplained. Here the sample has tens of thousands of clones; roughly 86% occur a single time. Of the sample, roughly 15% falls within the top ten clones. The source material was peripheral blood. These receptors originate from a human donor in a cohort sampled during active COVID-19.

The chain links TRBV28 to TRBJ2-5, with D unresolved. Per the germline V gene, CDR1 is MDHEN and CDR2 is SYDVKM. Trimming cost V 5 bases and J 9 bases, with 13 bases left between them. This CDR3 comprises 12 residues. CDR3 coding DNA: TGTGCCAGCAGTCCCTACGGTTTGGCCCAGTACTTC. Translation: CASSPYGLAQYF.

The rearrangement uses TRBV10-2 and TRBJ2-7, with 8 bases that match TRBD2. J was trimmed by 5 bases and V by 5 bases; bases with no gene match: 8. Germline CDR1 WSHSY, CDR2 SAAADI. The CDR3 is 14 amino acids. The CDR3 region has the DNA TGCGCCAGCAGTTATAGCGGGGCCATCCACGAGCAGTACTTC. Translated, it gives CASSYSGAIHEQYF.

This sequence joins TRBV4-1 and TRBJ1-2, with 9 bases fitting TRBD1. J lost 6 bases, V lost 0 bases, and 5 bases had no gene match. There are 15 residues in the CDR3. The V gene's germline CDR1 is MGHRA and CDR2 YSYEKL. The CDR3: CASSQDWGTGNGYTF. CDR3 coding DNA: TGCGCCAGCAGCCAAGATTGGGGGACAGGGAATGGCTACACCTTC.

This clone was seen just once. The chain joins TRBV6-2 or TRBV6-3 to TRBJ2-5; D call uncertain. The germline V gene has CDR1 MNHEY and CDR2 SVGEGT. Trimming took 2 bases from V and 2 from J, leaving 15 bases between them. This CDR3 is 16 amino acids long. For the CDR3, the DNA is TGTGCCAGCAGTTACCTACCACCACGTTCACAAGAGACCCAGTACTTC. Translation: CASSYLPPRSQETQYF.

This chain connects TRBV7-6 to TRBJ2-2, with D possibly TRBD2 on 6 matching bases. V was clipped by 6 bases and J by 2 bases, with 13 bases between them. Germline CDR1 and CDR2: SGHVS and FNYEAQ. The CDR3 extends over 15 amino acids. In DNA form, the CDR3 reads TGTGCCAGCAGACCCTGGAGGGGCAACACCGGGGAGCTGTTTTTT. Protein product: CASRPWRGNTGELFF.

The V gene is TRBV6-5, the J gene TRBJ1-5; 9 nucleotides line up with TRBD1. The CDR3 has 15 residues. Germline-derived CDR1 and CDR2 are MNHEY and SVGAGI. Trimming at V came to 6 bases and at J to 0 bases, leaving 3 bases not matched to a gene. The CDR3 here is CASSRDRDSNQPQHF. The CDR3 coding sequence is TGTGCCAGCAGCCGGGACAGGGATAGCAATCAGCCCCAGCATTTT.

The chain uses TRBV7-6 and TRBJ1-2, with 11 bases aligning to TRBD1. V dropped 0 bases and J dropped 7; count of bases not matched to a gene: 4. This CDR3 is built from 15 residues. In germline, CDR1 is SGHVS, CDR2 FNYEAQ. The CDR3 DNA reads as TGTGCCAGCAGCTTAGCGGACAGGGGGCAAAGTGGCTACACCTTC. It yields the protein CASSLADRGQSGYTF.

The V gene is TRBV27, the J gene TRBJ2-3; D might be TRBD2 (6 bases). Germline V gene lookup returns CDR1 MNHEY and CDR2 SMNVEV (reference sequence). Trimming took off 5 bases at V and 4 bases at J, with 19 bases between the two ends. This CDR3 is built from 16 residues. CDR3 sequence: CASSKYRRAVADTQYF. CDR3 in DNA: TGTGCCAGCAGTAAATATAGGAGGGCCGTAGCAGATACGCAGTATTTT.

A few counts support this clone. CDR3 in DNA: TGCGCCAGCAGCCGGGACGGGAGGGCCATCGGGGAGCTGTTTTTT. Translated, it gives CASSRDGRAIGELFF. The J gene is TRBJ2-2, the V gene TRBV5-1, with 8 bases fitting TRBD2. This CDR3 spans 15 amino acids. Germline V lookup: CDR1 SGHRS, CDR2 YFSETQ. Unmatched junction bases numbered 9, after V lost 4 bases and J lost 7 bases.